This T cell receptor beta chain originates from a study of cytomegalovirus exposure and HLA in healthy donors. Turning to the study itself: Inside one of the first data releases sat some 93 million unique TCRs taken from HLA-typed donors.

With regard to this clone: Its target is not known.

Primers included in the PCR were 60 Vbeta and 13 Jbeta primers. TCRdb keeps only in-frame clones here, not all; method: immunoSEQ multiplex PCR. Of some 97,000 clones in the sample, about 80% were seen once. Study observations and caveats: In a later analysis, productive TCRs from donors in an Asian-associated ancestry cluster reportedly carried fewer N-insertions than the cohort mean.

The CDR3 has 15 amino acids. Trimming took 5 bases from V and 9 from J; bases not matched to a gene: 9. Germline lookup yields CDR1 SGHVS and CDR2 FNYEAQ. The sequencing sample was made of PBMCs. The V and J genes are TRBV7-6 and TRBJ2-1; TRBD2 aligns across 11 bases. This TCR was recovered from a female donor in good health and CMV-seropositive. CDR3 loop: CASSTPGTSGPEQFF. The CDR3 DNA is TGTGCCAGCAGCACGCCCGGGACTAGCGGACCTGAGCAGTTCTTC. The complete variable domain, with remaining parts taken from reference TRBV7-6 and TRBJ2-1, reads GAGVSQSPRYKVTKRGQDVALRCDPISGHVSLYWYRQALGQGPEFLTYFNYEAQQDKSGLPNDRFSAERPEGSISTLTIQRTEQRDSAMYRCASSTPGTSGPEQFFGPGTRLTVL.